This T cell receptor (beta chain) was sequenced for a study of shared clonotypes between healthy human individuals. Comment on this clone: Its antigen is undetermined.

Germline loops: CDR1 SGHAT, CDR2 FQNNGV. The CDR3 loop spans 11 amino acids. V dropped 8 bases and J dropped 2 bases, with 5 bases sitting between them. Deep-level settings were used for running the assay. Profiled with immunoSEQ multiplex PCR; TCRdb holds only in-frame clones, not every one. The sample consists of about 2.4 million clones, 93% of them appearing once. Overall study findings and caveats: Richness estimates generally favored naive over memory subsets.

The TCR originated in a man aged 18 to 29 in good health. Some clones in this sample may be carry-over from other donors' samples. This chain uses TRBV11-2 with TRBJ2-3; unclear D gene. Material: naive CD4+ T cells from PBMCs. Sample subset: CD45RA+ positively selected. The CDR3 loop is CASGYTDTQYF. CDR3 DNA sequence: TGTGCCAGCGGGTACACAGATACGCAGTATTTT.